The source of this TCR beta chain is a study of naive and memory T cell subsets. CDR3 length: 14 amino acids. Germline V gene sequence: CDR1 SGHRS, CDR2 YFSETQ. Between the trimmed V and J ends, which lost 4 bases and 2 bases, there was a span of 12 bases. Study conclusions and caveats: Over 85% of naive TCR sequences appeared only once after error correction, unlike memory subsets.

With regard to this clonotype: Its antigen is undetermined.

Both TRBC1 and TRBC2 were covered by a beta constant-region primer of two equimolar oligonucleotides. TCRdb independently ran MiXCR on the UMI-ligation and nested PCR reads; one entry per CDR3 protein. The sample has roughly 140,000 distinct CDR3 sequences, about a sixth seen once. Sequenced: naive CD4+ T cells from blood. The chain is built from TRBV5-1 and TRBJ2-5, with D maybe TRBD1 (7 bases). This TCR came from a human donor in good health. CDR3: CASSGQGGQETQYF. CDR3 bases: TGCGCCAGCAGCGGCCAGGGGGGACAAGAGACCCAGTACTTC. Supplemented by reference TRBV5-1 and TRBJ2-5, the full variable domain reads KAGVTQTPRYLIKTRGQQVTLSCSPISGHRSVSWYQQTPGQGLQFLFEYFSETQRNKGNFPGRFSGRQFSNSRSEMNVSTLELGDSALYLCASSGQGGQETQYFGPGTRLLVL.